In its sample, the clone carrying this TCR beta chain was seen a few times. Its antigen is unknown. Sample barcodes and UMIs were carried by the TCR alpha and TCR beta cDNA libraries that 5'RACE generated with constant-segment primers. In TCRdb, the 5' RACE reads were re-called with MiXCR into one record per CDR3 protein. The sample has 450,000 to 700,000 distinct CDR3 sequences; about 20% are singletons. Germline CDR1 is SGHTA and CDR2 is FQGTGA. The CDR3 runs to 16 residues. J was trimmed by 5 bases and V by 0 bases; bases with no gene match: 7. The data were obtained in a study of T-cell memory formation after mild COVID-19. Study-wide results and caveats: Mostly located in CM and EM were contracting CD4+ clones, with contracting CD8+ clones located in EMRA.

Sequencing input: PBMCs or a T cell subset sorted from them (not recorded which). The chain is built from TRBV7-3 and TRBJ2-3, with TRBD2 matching 8 bases. The receptor's source is an adult woman who had mild COVID-19 (a few samples of this study predate the infection). Cell type and time point are not known. CDR3 DNA: TGTGCCAGCAGCTTAACGTCGGGACTAGTAAGAGATACGCAGTATTTT. It encodes CASSLTSGLVRDTQYF.